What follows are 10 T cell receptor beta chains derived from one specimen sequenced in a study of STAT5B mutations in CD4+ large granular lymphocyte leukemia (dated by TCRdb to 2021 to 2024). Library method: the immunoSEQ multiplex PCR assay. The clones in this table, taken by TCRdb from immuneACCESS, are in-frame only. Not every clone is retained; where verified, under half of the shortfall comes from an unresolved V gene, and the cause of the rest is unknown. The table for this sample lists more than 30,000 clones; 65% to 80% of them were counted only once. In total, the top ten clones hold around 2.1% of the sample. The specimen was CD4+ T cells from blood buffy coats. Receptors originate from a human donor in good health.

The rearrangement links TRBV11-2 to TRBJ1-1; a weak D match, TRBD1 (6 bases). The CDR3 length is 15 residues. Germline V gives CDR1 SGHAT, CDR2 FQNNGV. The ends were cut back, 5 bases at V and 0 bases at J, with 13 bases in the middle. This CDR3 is CASSRRTGLNTEAFF. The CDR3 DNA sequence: TGTGCCAGCAGCCGCCGAACAGGGTTGAACACTGAAGCTTTCTTT.

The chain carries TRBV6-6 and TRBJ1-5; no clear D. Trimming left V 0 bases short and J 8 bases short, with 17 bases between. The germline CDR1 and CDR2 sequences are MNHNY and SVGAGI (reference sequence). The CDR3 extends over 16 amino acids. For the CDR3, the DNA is TGTGCCAGCAGTTACTCGAATCGGGCCTGGGAGGAGCCCCAGCATTTT. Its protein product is CASSYSNRAWEEPQHF.

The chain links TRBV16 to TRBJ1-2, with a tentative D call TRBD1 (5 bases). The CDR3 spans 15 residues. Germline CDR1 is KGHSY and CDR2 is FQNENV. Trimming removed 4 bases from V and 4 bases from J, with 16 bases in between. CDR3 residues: CASSPERRGVYGYTF. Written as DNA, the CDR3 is TGTGCCAGCAGCCCCGAGCGACGGGGCGTCTATGGCTACACCTTC.

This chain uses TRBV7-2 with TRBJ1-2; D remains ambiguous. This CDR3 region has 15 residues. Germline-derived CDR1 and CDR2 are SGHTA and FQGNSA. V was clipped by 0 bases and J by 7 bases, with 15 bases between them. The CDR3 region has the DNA TGTGCCAGCAGCTTAGCGTTAGGCCCGCGTGGTGGCTACACCTTC. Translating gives CASSLALGPRGGYTF.

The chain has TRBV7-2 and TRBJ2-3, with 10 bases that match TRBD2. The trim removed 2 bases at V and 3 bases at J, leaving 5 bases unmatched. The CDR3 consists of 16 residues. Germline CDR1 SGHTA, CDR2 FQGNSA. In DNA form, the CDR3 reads TGTGCCAGCAGCTTATGGGCTAGCGGGGGTACAGATACGCAGTATTTT. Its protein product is CASSLWASGGTDTQYF.

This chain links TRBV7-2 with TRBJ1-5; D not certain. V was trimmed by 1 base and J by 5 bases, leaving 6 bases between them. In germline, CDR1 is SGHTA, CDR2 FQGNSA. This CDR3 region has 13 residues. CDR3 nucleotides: TGTGCCAGCAGCTTAGACAAGCATCAGCCCCAGCATTTT. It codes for CASSLDKHQPQHF.

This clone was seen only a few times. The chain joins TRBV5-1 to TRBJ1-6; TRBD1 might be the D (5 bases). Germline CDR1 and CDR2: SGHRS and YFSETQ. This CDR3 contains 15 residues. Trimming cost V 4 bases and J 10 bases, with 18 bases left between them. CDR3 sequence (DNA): TGCGCCAGCAGCCCCCGGCCCGCCGGGGACTCACCCCTCCACTTT. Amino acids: CASSPRPAGDSPLHF.

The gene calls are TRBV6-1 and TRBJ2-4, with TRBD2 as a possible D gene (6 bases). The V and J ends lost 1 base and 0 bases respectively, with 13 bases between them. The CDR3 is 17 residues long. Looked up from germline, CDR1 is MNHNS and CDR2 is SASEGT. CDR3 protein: CASSEGIGSGAKNIQYF. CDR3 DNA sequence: TGTGCCAGCAGTGAAGGAATAGGTAGCGGAGCCAAAAACATTCAGTACTTC.

The CDR3 loop is CASSRAGSSYEQYF. The DNA for the CDR3 is TGTGCCAGTAGTCGGGCGGGGAGCTCCTACGAGCAGTACTTC. J is TRBJ2-7 and V is TRBV19, with a tentative D call TRBD2 (6 bases). Germline V gene data show CDR1 as LNHDA and CDR2 as SQIVND (reference sequence). V was shortened by 5 bases and J by 0 bases, with 11 bases between the two germline ends. The CDR3 sequence is 14 residues long.

The CDR3 sequence: CASSLGLAGDTDTQYF. The CDR3 DNA follows: TGTGCCAGCAGCCTCGGACTAGCGGGAGATACAGATACGCAGTATTTT. The chain uses TRBV11-3 and TRBJ2-3; 13 positions agree with TRBD2. Unmatched junction bases numbered 5, after V lost 5 bases and J lost 3 bases. Germline V gene sequence: CDR1 SGHNT, CDR2 YENEEA. This CDR3 is built from 16 residues.